The source of this T cell receptor beta chain is a study of blood T cell repertoires in COVID-19. The CDR3 runs 12 residues. Losses at the gene ends were 6 bases for V and 4 bases for J; bases not matched to a gene: 1. Germline assignment: CDR1 SQVTM and CDR2 ANQGSEA. TCRdb's table, derived via immunoSEQ multiplex PCR, lists solely in-frame clones and lacks some. The sample holds approximately 200,000 clones, roughly 90% seen once. Recruitment covered roughly 24 US areas and drew participants whose ages spanned roughly 18 to 89 years. The chain couples TRBV29-1 to TRBJ1-1, with 11 positions matching TRBD1. Sequences were obtained from PBMCs or T cells enriched from blood (not recorded which). The sequence was collected from a man between 18 and 35 years old with acute COVID-19. The CDR3 is CSVGTGGTEAFF. In DNA form, the CDR3 reads TGCAGCGTAGGGACAGGGGGCACTGAAGCTTTCTTT.